These 25 T cell receptor beta chains were all obtained from the same sample, sequenced in a study of blood T cell repertoires in COVID-19. Assay used: immunoSEQ multiplex PCR; TCRdb lists only in-frame clones, some missing. The sample lists approximately 210,000 clones, roughly 87% occurring once. The sequenced sample was peripheral blood. These receptors were obtained from a man aged 40-50 years with active or convalescent COVID-19.

The V gene is TRBV7-9, the J gene TRBJ2-2; 10 bases agree with TRBD1. V trimming: 4 bases; J trimming: 6 bases; junction bases outside the gene matches: 8. The CDR3 runs 16 residues. Germline CDR1 and CDR2: SEHNR and FQNEAQ (reference sequence). The CDR3 here is CASSSSAGTGAGELFF. The DNA for the CDR3 is TGTGCCAGCAGCTCTTCTGCCGGGACAGGGGCCGGGGAGCTGTTTTTT.

The chain carries TRBV5-1 and TRBJ2-2; maybe TRBD1 (6 bases). The CDR3 consists of 14 residues. Between the trimmed V and J ends, which lost 2 bases and 5 bases, there was a span of 10 bases. Germline loops: CDR1 SGHRS, CDR2 YFSETQ. The CDR3 bases are TGCGCCAGCAGCTTAATCCAGGGGACCGGGGAGCTGTTTTTT. Encoded protein: CASSLIQGTGELFF.

V gene TRBV7-9 combines with J gene TRBJ1-2; D is ambiguous. CDR1 and CDR2 (germline): SEHNR, FQNEAQ (reference sequence). CDR3 length: 13 amino acids. The ends were cut back, 8 bases at V and 0 bases at J, with 10 bases in the middle. The CDR3 nucleotides are TGTGCCAGCGAATGGGGAGCTAACTATGGCTACACCTTC. Encoded protein: CASEWGANYGYTF.

The chain links TRBV4-2 to TRBJ2-5; the D gene is possibly TRBD1 (5 bases). The CDR3 runs to 18 residues. Germline V lookup: CDR1 LGHNA, CDR2 YNFKEQ. Trimming removed 0 bases from V and 1 base from J, with 18 bases in between. DNA for the CDR3: TGTGCCAGCAGCCAAGAGGGTGACGGCAGGGTGGGCCAAGAGACCCAGTACTTC. It codes for CASSQEGDGRVGQETQYF.

The chain joins TRBV5-1 to TRBJ2-5, with 10 positions matching TRBD2. V was pared by 2 bases and J by 3 bases, with 4 bases of the junction left unmatched. From germline, CDR1 is SGHRS and CDR2 YFSETQ. The CDR3 runs to 15 residues. The CDR3 DNA sequence: TGCGCCAGCAGCTTAAGCGGGGGGGCCGAAGAGACCCAGTACTTC. It is translated as CASSLSGGAEETQYF.

V usage is TRBV10-2 and J usage is TRBJ1-1, with 11 bases lining up with TRBD1. Germline V gene sequence: CDR1 WSHSY, CDR2 SAAADI. The V gene end was trimmed by 3 bases and the J gene end by 4 bases; junction bases not matched to a gene: 4. CDR3 size: 15 residues. The CDR3 sequence: CASSDSGQGATEAFF. CDR3 nucleotide sequence: TGCGCCAGCAGTGACTCCGGACAGGGGGCCACTGAAGCTTTCTTT.

The chain links TRBV2 to TRBJ1-6, with TRBD1 matching 8 bases. This CDR3 has 14 residues. Looked up from germline, CDR1 is SNHLY and CDR2 is FYNNEI. The V gene end was trimmed by 6 bases and the J gene end by 10 bases; junction bases not matched to a gene: 8. The CDR3 DNA follows: TGTGCCAGCAGGTCTCGGACAGGGAGCTCACCCCTCCACTTT. It yields the protein CASRSRTGSSPLHF.

The chain employs TRBV19 and TRBJ1-4; perhaps TRBD1 as D (5 bases). Trimming took 6 bases from V and 7 from J, leaving 9 bases between them. This CDR3 has 12 residues. Germline values: CDR1 LNHDA, CDR2 SQIVND (reference sequence). DNA for the CDR3: TGTGCCAGTAGCGGCAGGGTTGAAAAACTGTTTTTT. This sequence encodes CASSGRVEKLFF.

The rearrangement joins TRBV7-6 to TRBJ2-3; 8 bases fit TRBD1. With V trimmed by 5 bases and J by 1 base, 5 bases remained unmatched. Germline V gives CDR1 SGHVS, CDR2 FNYEAQ. This CDR3 has 15 residues. The CDR3 DNA reads as TGTGCCAGCAGCGTGACAGGGGTACGCACAGATACGCAGTATTTT. It yields the protein CASSVTGVRTDTQYF.

The count of this clone is one. CDR3: CASSPGQLSSYEQYF. As DNA, the CDR3 is TGTGCCAGCTCACCGGGACAGCTAAGCTCCTACGAGCAGTACTTC. The rearrangement joins TRBV18 to TRBJ2-7; TRBD1 matches 7 bases. Germline V gene data show CDR1 as KGHSH and CDR2 as LQKENI. The CDR3 spans 15 residues. V lost 3 bases, J lost 0 bases, and 5 bases stayed unmatched.

V and J are TRBV5-3 and TRBJ1-6; weak D call: TRBD1 (5 bases). TRBV5-3 is classed as an ORF, of uncertain function. Trimming pared 4 bases from V and 12 bases from J, leaving 11 bases between. This CDR3 comprises 12 residues. The CDR3 DNA follows: TGTGCCAGAAGCCGGTACAGGCTACCCCTCCACTTT. It encodes CARSRYRLPLHF.

The chain employs TRBV5-1 and TRBJ2-3; D is possibly TRBD1 (5 bases). This CDR3 spans 15 amino acids. The V end was cut by 7 bases, the J end by 0 bases, with 15 bases between. Germline V gene lookup returns CDR1 SGHRS and CDR2 YFSETQ. For the CDR3, the DNA is TGCGCCAGCGCTCAAGGGGTAACTAGCACAGATACGCAGTATTTT. It yields the protein CASAQGVTSTDTQYF. Variable domain in full (rest from reference TRBV5-1 and TRBJ2-3): KAGVTQTPRYLIKTRGQQVTLSCSPISGHRSVSWYQQTPGQGLQFLFEYFSETQRNKGNFPGRFSGRQFSNSRSEMNVSTLELGDSALYLCASAQGVTSTDTQYFGPGTRLTVL.

The V and J genes are TRBV5-5 and TRBJ2-3; a possible D gene is TRBD2 (6 bases). V was cut by 0 bases and J by 5 bases, with 10 bases left in between. CDR1 is SGHKS and CDR2 is YYEKEE in the germline V gene (reference sequence). This CDR3 has 14 amino acids. Here the CDR3 DNA reads TGTGCCAGCAGCTTGGCCGGGACTGAAGATACGCAGTATTTT. Translating gives CASSLAGTEDTQYF.

Details on this clone: Distinct nucleotide sequences in the sample also encode this CDR3. The genes are TRBV27 and TRBJ2-1; D might be TRBD2 (6 bases). Germline values: CDR1 MNHEY, CDR2 SMNVEV (reference sequence). The CDR3 spans 13 residues. V was clipped by 3 bases and J by 3 bases, with 6 bases between them. CDR3 amino acids: CASSLGLYNEQFF. Here the CDR3 DNA reads TGTGCCAGCAGTTTGGGACTCTACAATGAGCAGTTCTTC.

The chain uses TRBV28 and TRBJ2-1, with D maybe TRBD1 (6 bases). V dropped 4 bases and J dropped 3 bases, with 10 bases sitting between them. This CDR3 has 14 residues. Germline CDR1 is MDHEN and CDR2 is SYDVKM. The CDR3 sequence: CASSSGTNYNEQFF. The CDR3 DNA is TGTGCCAGCAGTTCCGGGACAAACTACAATGAGCAGTTCTTC.

The chain recombines TRBV3-1 (or the pseudogene TRBV3-2) with TRBJ2-3, with D maybe TRBD1 (6 bases). V gave up 3 bases and J gave up 1 base, with 11 bases separating them. The CDR3 length is 15 residues. The V gene's germline CDR1 is LGHDT and CDR2 YNNKEL (reference sequence). CDR3 coding DNA: TGTGCCAGCAGCCACAGGGGCAAGGGCACAGATACGCAGTATTTT. This translates into CASSHRGKGTDTQYF.

The CDR3 DNA reads TGTGCCAGCAGTTGGACAGGGGAAGGCTCACCCCTCCACTTT. The encoded protein is CASSWTGEGSPLHF. The chain recombines TRBV2 with TRBJ1-6; 9 bases are a match to TRBD1. The V gene's germline CDR1 is SNHLY and CDR2 FYNNEI. The CDR3 consists of 14 residues. V trimming: 5 bases; J trimming: 10 bases; junction bases outside the gene matches: 6.

The count of this clone is one. This sequence joins TRBV27 and TRBJ2-1; 7 bases are a match to TRBD1. CDR1 is MNHEY and CDR2 is SMNVEV in the germline V gene (reference sequence). The trim removed 0 bases at V and 6 bases at J, leaving 11 bases unmatched. CDR3 length: 17 residues. The CDR3 is CASSLSAPGTALNEQFF. The CDR3 region has the DNA TGTGCCAGCAGTTTATCCGCCCCCGGGACAGCACTCAATGAGCAGTTCTTC.

V and J are TRBV7-9 and TRBJ2-5, with D possibly being TRBD1 (6 bases). CDR1 and CDR2 (germline): SEHNR, FQNEAQ (reference sequence). V lost 5 bases and J 2 bases, leaving 15 bases between the germline ends. The CDR3 contains 15 residues. The CDR3 sequence: CASSILGGDQETQYF. The DNA of the CDR3 is TGTGCCAGCAGCATTTTAGGGGGTGATCAAGAGACCCAGTACTTC.

The chain carries TRBV9 and TRBJ2-1, with D possibly being TRBD2 (6 bases). The germline V gene encodes CDR1 SGDLS and CDR2 YYNGEE. V gave up 4 bases and J gave up 4 bases, with 24 bases separating them. The CDR3 is 18 amino acids. CDR3 DNA sequence: TGTGCCAGCAGCCCTGCCGGGACTCACTCTACCCTTTACAATGAGCAGTTCTTC. Protein: CASSPAGTHSTLYNEQFF.

The chain has TRBV6-2 or TRBV6-3 and TRBJ1-5; tentatively, D is TRBD1 (6 bases). V lost 0 bases and J lost 9, with 27 bases in between. This CDR3 has 19 amino acids. Germline V gene sequence: CDR1 MNHEY, CDR2 SVGEGT. The CDR3 sequence is CASSYSTFMAGDYERPQHF. Written as DNA, the CDR3 is TGTGCCAGCAGTTACTCGACGTTTATGGCAGGGGATTATGAGAGGCCCCAGCATTTT.

The chain links TRBV28 to TRBJ1-1, with unresolved D. Germline lookup yields CDR1 MDHEN and CDR2 SYDVKM. The CDR3 length is 16 residues. Trimming took off 3 bases at V and 3 bases at J, with 17 bases between the two ends. CDR3 protein: CASSLSGLGRDTEAFF. In nucleotides, the CDR3 is TGTGCCAGCAGTTTGTCGGGCCTCGGGAGGGACACTGAAGCTTTCTTT.

This chain joins TRBV27 and TRBJ1-2; TRBD1 agrees at 8 bases. The V gene end was trimmed by 3 bases and the J gene end by 4 bases; junction bases not matched to a gene: 7. The germline V gene has CDR1 MNHEY and CDR2 SMNVEV (reference sequence). There are 15 residues in the CDR3. The CDR3 here is CASSLDRASGYGYTF. In DNA, the CDR3 is TGTGCCAGCAGTTTGGACAGGGCCTCGGGCTATGGCTACACCTTC.

The CDR3 region has the DNA TGTGCTAGTGGCGGCTCTGGGGCCAACGTCCTGACTTTC. The encoded protein is CASGGSGANVLTF. V and J are TRBV12-5 and TRBJ2-6; D not resolved. The CDR3 runs to 13 residues. V shed 6 bases and J shed 0 bases, with 3 bases lying between them. Germline CDR1 reads LGHNT; CDR2 reads FRNRAP. The whole variable domain, filled in from reference TRBV12-5 and TRBJ2-6, reads DARVTQTPRHKVTEMGQEVTMRCQPILGHNTVFWYRQTMMQGLELLAYFRNRAPLDDSGMPKDRFSAEMPDATLATLKIQPSEPRDSAVYFCASGGSGANVLTFGAGSRLTVL.

The chain uses TRBV28 and TRBJ2-7, with D maybe TRBD2 (6 bases). The germline gives CDR1 MDHEN, CDR2 SYDVKM. The germline V and J ends were trimmed by 7 bases and 1 base, with 20 bases remaining between them. The length of the CDR3 is 16 residues. The CDR3, as DNA: TGTGCCAGCACCCCAGAAGCGGGTTGGGATTCCTACGAGCAGTACTTC. Translating it yields CASTPEAGWDSYEQYF.